The entry below describes one T cell receptor (beta chain). This entry comes from a study of blood T cell repertoires in COVID-19. Germline CDR1 and CDR2: MDHEN and SYDVKM. CDR3 length: 14 amino acids. Between the trimmed V and J ends, which lost 5 bases and 7 bases, there was a span of 18 bases. Repertoires were generated with immunoSEQ multiplex PCR, while TCRdb's copy carries only in-frame clones and drops some. The table has under 300,000 clones, roughly nine tenths seen once. The sequencing sample was made of peripheral blood. This clonotype was obtained from a woman aged 25 to 39 with COVID-19, enrolled during active disease. J is TRBJ2-7 and V is TRBV28; perhaps TRBD2 as D (7 bases). The CDR3 DNA is TGTGCCAGCAGTACCCGAAGGGGGGGAGGGGAGCAGTACTTC. It codes for CASSTRRGGGEQYF.